The source of this TCR beta chain is a study of shared clonotypes between healthy human individuals. On the study more broadly: Every donor yielded three CD4 naive, three CD4 memory, two CD8 naive and one CD8 memory plate.

CDR1 is SGHRS and CDR2 is YFSETQ in the germline V gene. The CDR3 length is 14 residues. J gave up 6 bases and V 1 base, and 3 bases lay outside the gene matches. Donors, without exception, were Caucasian adults residing in Nashville, Tennessee. Sequencing was performed with immunoSEQ multiplex PCR; in TCRdb, only in-frame clones are kept and a portion is missing. The top ten hold more than 0.9% of the sample, which has 1.4 million to 1.5 million clones, around 97% seen once. The chain uses TRBV5-1 and TRBJ1-5; 8 bases fit TRBD1. The sequenced sample was naive CD4+ T cells sorted from blood. Noted subset: CD45RA+ positively selected. The clonotype comes from a man aged 25-45 years in good health. CDR3 loop: CASSLFQGAQPQHF. The DNA of the CDR3 is TGCGCCAGCAGCTTGTTCCAGGGGGCTCAGCCCCAGCATTTT.